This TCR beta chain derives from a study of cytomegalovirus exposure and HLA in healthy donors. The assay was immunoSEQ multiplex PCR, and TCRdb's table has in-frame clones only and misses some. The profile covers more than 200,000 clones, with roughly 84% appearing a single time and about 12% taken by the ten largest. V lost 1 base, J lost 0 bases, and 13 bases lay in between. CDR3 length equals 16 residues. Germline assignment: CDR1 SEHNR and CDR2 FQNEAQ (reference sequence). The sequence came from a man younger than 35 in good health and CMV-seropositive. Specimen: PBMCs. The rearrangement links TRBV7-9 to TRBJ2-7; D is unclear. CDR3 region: CASSLGRASSSYEQYF. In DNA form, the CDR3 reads TGTGCCAGCAGCTTAGGCCGGGCGTCAAGCTCCTACGAGCAGTACTTC.